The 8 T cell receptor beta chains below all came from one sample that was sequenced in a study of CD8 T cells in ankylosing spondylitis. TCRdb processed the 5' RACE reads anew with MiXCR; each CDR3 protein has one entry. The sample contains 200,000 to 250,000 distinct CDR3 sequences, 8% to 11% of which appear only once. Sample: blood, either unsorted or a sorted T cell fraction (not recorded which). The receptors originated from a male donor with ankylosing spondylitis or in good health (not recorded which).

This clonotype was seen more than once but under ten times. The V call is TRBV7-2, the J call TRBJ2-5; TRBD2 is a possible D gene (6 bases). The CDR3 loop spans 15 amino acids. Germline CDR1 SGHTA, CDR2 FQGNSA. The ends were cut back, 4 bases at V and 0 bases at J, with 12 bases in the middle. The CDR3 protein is CASSSGTPYQETQYF. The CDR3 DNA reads TGTGCCAGCAGCTCCGGGACTCCGTACCAAGAGACCCAGTACTTC.

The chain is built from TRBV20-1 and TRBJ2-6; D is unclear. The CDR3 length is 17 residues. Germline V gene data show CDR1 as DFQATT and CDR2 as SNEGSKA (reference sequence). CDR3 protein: CSSWAKVLGSGANVLTF. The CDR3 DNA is TGCAGCTCCTGGGCAAAGGTTCTGGGCTCTGGGGCCAACGTCCTGACTTTC.

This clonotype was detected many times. The CDR3 DNA reads as TGTGCCAGCAGTTTAGCGGGGGGACCCCTTTGGCAGTTCTTC. This translates into CASSLAGGPLWQFF. This chain joins TRBV12-3 or TRBV12-4 and TRBJ2-1; D is perhaps TRBD2 (6 bases). Trimming removed 0 bases from V and 12 bases from J, with 15 bases in between. This CDR3 region has 14 residues.

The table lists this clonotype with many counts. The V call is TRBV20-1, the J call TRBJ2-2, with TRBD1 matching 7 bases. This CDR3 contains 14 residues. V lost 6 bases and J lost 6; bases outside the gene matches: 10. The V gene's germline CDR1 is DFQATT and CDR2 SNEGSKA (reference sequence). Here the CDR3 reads CSAVDRQRSGELFF. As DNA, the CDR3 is TGCAGTGCGGTGGACAGGCAGAGGTCCGGGGAGCTGTTTTTT.

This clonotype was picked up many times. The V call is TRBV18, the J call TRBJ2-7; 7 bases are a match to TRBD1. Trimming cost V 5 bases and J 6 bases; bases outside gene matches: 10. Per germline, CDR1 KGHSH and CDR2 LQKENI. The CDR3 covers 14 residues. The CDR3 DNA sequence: TGTGCCAGCTCAACGGCTAGGACAGGTATCGAGCAGTACTTC. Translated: CASSTARTGIEQYF.

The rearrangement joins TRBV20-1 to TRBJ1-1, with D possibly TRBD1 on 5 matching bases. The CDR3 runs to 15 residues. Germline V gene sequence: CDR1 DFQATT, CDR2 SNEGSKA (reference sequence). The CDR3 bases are TGCAGCCCGAGCCAGGGATCAGTTGGGAACACTGAAGCTTTCTTT. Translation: CSPSQGSVGNTEAFF.

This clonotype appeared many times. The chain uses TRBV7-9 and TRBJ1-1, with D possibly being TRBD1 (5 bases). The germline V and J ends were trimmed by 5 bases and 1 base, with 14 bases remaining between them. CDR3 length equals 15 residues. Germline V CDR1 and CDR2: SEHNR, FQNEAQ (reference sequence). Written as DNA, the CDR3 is TGTGCCAGCAGCGCCGGGACGTCAGGGAACACTGAAGCTTTCTTT. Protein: CASSAGTSGNTEAFF.

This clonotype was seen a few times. CDR3 sequence reads: CASSQDEPGVTGYTF. CDR3 sequence (DNA): TGCGCCAGCAGCCAAGATGAACCAGGGGTAACTGGCTACACCTTC. The chain combines TRBV4-1 with TRBJ1-2, with D perhaps TRBD1 (6 bases). The CDR3 spans 15 residues. The V gene's germline CDR1 is MGHRA and CDR2 YSYEKL. Trimming took off 0 bases at V and 7 bases at J, with 15 bases between the two ends.